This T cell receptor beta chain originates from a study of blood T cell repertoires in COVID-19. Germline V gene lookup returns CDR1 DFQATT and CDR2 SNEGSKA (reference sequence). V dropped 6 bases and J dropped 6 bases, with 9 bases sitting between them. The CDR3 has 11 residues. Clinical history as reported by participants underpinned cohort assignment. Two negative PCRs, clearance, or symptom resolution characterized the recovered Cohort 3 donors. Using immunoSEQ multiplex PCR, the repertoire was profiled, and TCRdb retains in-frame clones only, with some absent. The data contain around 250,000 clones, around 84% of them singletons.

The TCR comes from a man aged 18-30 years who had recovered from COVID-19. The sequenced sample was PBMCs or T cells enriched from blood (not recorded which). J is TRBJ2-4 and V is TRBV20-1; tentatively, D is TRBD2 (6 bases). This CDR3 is CSAAGINIQYF. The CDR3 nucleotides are TGCAGTGCCGCGGGAATAAACATTCAGTACTTC.